A selection of T cell receptor beta chains follows, all from one sample in a study of T cell responses to AZD1222 COVID-19 vaccine. The assay was immunoSEQ multiplex PCR, and TCRdb's table has in-frame clones only and misses some. The sample includes 150,000 to 200,000 clones, roughly 90% of them seen just once. Material: peripheral blood, obtained 28 days after the second AZD1222 dose. Receptors originate from an adult who received the AZD1222 COVID-19 vaccine. CDR3s include the opening cysteine and the closing phenylalanine or tryptophan. The D gene is left open where the match is weak. Part of the rows lack a size; the others show once, few, many or a class for expanded clones.

v_gene	abundance	d_gene	j_gene	CDR3aa	CDR3nt
TRBV7-9	-	-	TRBJ1-1	CASSRRDLEAFF	TGTGCCAGCAGCCGACGAGACCTTGAAGCTTTCTTT
TRBV6-5	-	TRBD1	TRBJ1-2	CASSYSRGHGYGYTF	TGTGCCAGCAGTTACTCTAGGGGGCACGGCTATGGCTACACCTTC
TRBV7-9	-	-	TRBJ1-1	CASNSRAQHTEAFF	TGTGCCAGCAACTCTCGGGCGCAGCACACTGAAGCTTTCTTT
TRBV4-3	-	TRBD1	TRBJ1-4	CASSQGDSNEKLFF	TGCGCCAGCAGCCAAGGGGACAGTAATGAAAAACTGTTTTTT
TRBV7-2	-	-	TRBJ1-1	CASSLRDGNTEAFF	TGTGCCAGCAGCCTAAGGGACGGGAACACTGAAGCTTTCTTT
TRBV6-5	-	-	TRBJ2-1	CASLQKMFF	TGTGCCAGCCTACAAAAAATGTTCTTC
TRBV7-2	-	TRBD1	TRBJ1-6	CASSLVEQGTGYSPLHF	TGTGCCAGCAGCTTAGTCGAGCAGGGGACAGGATATTCACCCCTCCACTTT
TRBV6-2/TRBV6-3	-	TRBD1	TRBJ1-2	CASSYSHLTGGKPHGYTF	TGTGCCAGCAGTTACTCCCATCTGACAGGGGGCAAACCTCATGGCTACACCTTC
TRBV27	-	TRBD1	TRBJ2-7	CASRTGTGSYEQYF	TGTGCCAGCAGGACCGGGACAGGGTCCTACGAGCAGTACTTC
TRBV5-1	-	TRBD2	TRBJ2-3	CASSLELRGTGTDTQYF	TGCGCCAGCAGCTTGGAGTTGCGGGGGACGGGCACAGATACGCAGTATTTT
TRBV11-3	-	-	TRBJ2-5	CASSLASSETQYF	TGTGCCAGCAGCTTAGCTAGCTCTGAGACCCAGTACTTC
TRBV19	-	-	TRBJ1-5	CASSRDVYSNQPQHF	TGTGCCAGTAGTAGAGACGTTTATAGCAATCAGCCCCAGCATTTT
TRBV19	-	-	TRBJ2-7	CASSTGRSYEQYF	TGTGCCAGTAGTACGGGACGTAGCTACGAGCAGTACTTC
TRBV2	-	-	TRBJ1-3	CASHSSGNTIYF	TGTGCCAGCCACAGCTCTGGAAACACCATATATTTT
TRBV30	once	-	TRBJ1-5	CAWSRMGGFGASNQPQHF	TGTGCCTGGAGTAGAATGGGGGGGTTTGGGGCTAGCAATCAGCCCCAGCATTTT
TRBV7-8	-	TRBD1	TRBJ1-1	CASSRTGGLAEAFF	TGTGCCAGCAGCAGAACAGGGGGCCTCGCTGAAGCTTTCTTT
TRBV3-1/TRBV3-2	-	TRBD2	TRBJ2-1	CASSPGRGGNEQFF	TGTGCCAGCAGCCCCGGGAGGGGTGGGAATGAGCAGTTCTTC